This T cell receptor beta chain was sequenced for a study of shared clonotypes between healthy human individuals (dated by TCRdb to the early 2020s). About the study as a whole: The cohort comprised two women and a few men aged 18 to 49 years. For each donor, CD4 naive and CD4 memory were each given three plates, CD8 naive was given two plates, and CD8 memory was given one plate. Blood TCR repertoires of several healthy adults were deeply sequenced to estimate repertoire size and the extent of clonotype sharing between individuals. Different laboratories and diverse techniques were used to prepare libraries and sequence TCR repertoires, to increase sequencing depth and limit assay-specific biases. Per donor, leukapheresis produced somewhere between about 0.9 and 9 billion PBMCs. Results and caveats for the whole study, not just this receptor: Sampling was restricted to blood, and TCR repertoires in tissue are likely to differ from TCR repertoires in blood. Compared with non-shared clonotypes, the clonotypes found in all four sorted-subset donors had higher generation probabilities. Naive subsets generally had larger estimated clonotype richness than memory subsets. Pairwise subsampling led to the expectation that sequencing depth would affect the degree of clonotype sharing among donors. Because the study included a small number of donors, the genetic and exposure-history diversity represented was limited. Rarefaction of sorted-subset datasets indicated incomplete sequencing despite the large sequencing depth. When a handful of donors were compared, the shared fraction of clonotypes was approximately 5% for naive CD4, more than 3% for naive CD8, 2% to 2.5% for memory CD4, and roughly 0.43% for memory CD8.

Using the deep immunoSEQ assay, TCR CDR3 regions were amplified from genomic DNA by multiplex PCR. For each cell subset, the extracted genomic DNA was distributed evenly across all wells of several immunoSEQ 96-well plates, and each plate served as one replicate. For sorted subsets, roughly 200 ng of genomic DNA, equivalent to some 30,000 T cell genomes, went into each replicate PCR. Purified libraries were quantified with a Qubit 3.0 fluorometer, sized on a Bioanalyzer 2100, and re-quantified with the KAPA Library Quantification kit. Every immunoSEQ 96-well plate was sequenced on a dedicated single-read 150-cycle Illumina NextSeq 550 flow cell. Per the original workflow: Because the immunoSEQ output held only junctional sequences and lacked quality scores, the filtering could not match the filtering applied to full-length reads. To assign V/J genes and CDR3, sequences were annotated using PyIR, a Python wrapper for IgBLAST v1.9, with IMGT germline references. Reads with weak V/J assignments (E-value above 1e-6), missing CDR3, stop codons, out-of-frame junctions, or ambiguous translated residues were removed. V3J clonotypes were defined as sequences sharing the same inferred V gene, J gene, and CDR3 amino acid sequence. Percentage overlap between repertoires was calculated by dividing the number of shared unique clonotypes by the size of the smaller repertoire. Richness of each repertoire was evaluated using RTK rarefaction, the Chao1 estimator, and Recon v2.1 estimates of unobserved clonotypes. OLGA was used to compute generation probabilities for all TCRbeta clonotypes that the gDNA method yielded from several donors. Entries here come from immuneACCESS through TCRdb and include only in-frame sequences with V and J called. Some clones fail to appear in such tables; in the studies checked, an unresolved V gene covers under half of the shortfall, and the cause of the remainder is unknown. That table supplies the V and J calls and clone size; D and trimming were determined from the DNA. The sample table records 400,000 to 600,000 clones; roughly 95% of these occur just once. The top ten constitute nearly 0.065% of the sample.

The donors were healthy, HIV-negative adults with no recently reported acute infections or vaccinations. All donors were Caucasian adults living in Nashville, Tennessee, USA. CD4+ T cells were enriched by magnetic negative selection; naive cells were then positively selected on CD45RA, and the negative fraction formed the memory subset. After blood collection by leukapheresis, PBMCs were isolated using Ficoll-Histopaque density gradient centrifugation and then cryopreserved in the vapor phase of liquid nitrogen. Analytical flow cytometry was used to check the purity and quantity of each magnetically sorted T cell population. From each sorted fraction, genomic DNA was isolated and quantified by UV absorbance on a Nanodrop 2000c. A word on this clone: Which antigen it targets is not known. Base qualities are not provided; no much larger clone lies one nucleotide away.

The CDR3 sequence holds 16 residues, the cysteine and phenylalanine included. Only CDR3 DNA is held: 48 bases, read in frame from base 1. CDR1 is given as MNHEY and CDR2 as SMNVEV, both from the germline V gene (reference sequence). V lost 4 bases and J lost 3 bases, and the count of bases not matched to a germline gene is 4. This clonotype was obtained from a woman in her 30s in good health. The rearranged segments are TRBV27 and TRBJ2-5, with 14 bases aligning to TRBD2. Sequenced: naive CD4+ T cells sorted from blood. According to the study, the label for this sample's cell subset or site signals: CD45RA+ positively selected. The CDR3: CASSSGTSGREETQYF. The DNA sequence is TGTGCCAGCAGTTCCGGGACTAGCGGGAGAGAAGAGACCCAGTACTTC.